These T cell receptor beta chains were read from a single sample in a study of blood T cell repertoires in COVID-19. The table came from immunoSEQ multiplex PCR; TCRdb's copy has only in-frame clones and leaves some out. The sample consists of approximately 250,000 clones, about 83% of them appearing once. Sample: peripheral blood. These receptors originate from a human donor in a cohort sampled during active COVID-19. The CDR3 runs from the conserved cysteine through the conserved F or W. The D gene is left open where the match is weak. Size is omitted from some rows. Given values are once, few, many or a class for expanded clones.

d_gene: NA; abundance: once; v_gene: TRBV18; j_gene: TRBJ1-5; CDR3aa: CASSPTGRAGQPQHF; CDR3nt: TGTGCCAGCTCACCAACGGGAAGGGCCGGTCAGCCCCAGCATTTT
d_gene: TRBD2; abundance: NA; v_gene: TRBV6-2/TRBV6-3; j_gene: TRBJ2-1; CDR3aa: CASSPHREAVVGEQFF; CDR3nt: TGTGCCAGCAGTCCCCACCGGGAGGCGGTTGTCGGTGAGCAGTTCTTC
d_gene: NA; abundance: NA; v_gene: TRBV5-1; j_gene: TRBJ1-4; CDR3aa: CASSLEAQRRQGSEKLFF; CDR3nt: TGCGCCAGCAGCTTAGAGGCCCAAAGGCGGCAGGGTAGTGAAAAACTGTTTTTT
d_gene: NA; abundance: NA; v_gene: TRBV4-1; j_gene: TRBJ1-1; CDR3aa: CASSQDGGGTEAFF; CDR3nt: TGCGCCAGCAGCCAAGATGGGGGGGGCACTGAAGCTTTCTTT
d_gene: NA; abundance: many; v_gene: TRBV6-6; j_gene: TRBJ1-1; CDR3aa: CASSYPGQTNTEAFF; CDR3nt: TGTGCCAGCAGTTACCCTGGACAGACGAACACTGAAGCTTTCTTT
d_gene: TRBD1; abundance: NA; v_gene: TRBV6-5; j_gene: TRBJ1-3; CDR3aa: CASSRDSSGNTIYF; CDR3nt: TGTGCCAGCAGTCGGGACAGCTCTGGAAACACCATATATTTT
d_gene: NA; abundance: NA; v_gene: TRBV5-1; j_gene: TRBJ2-5; CDR3aa: CASSTEETQYF; CDR3nt: TGCGCCAGCAGCACGGAAGAGACCCAGTACTTC
d_gene: NA; abundance: NA; v_gene: TRBV27; j_gene: TRBJ1-1; CDR3aa: CASSLGLRTEAFF; CDR3nt: TGTGCCAGCAGTTTAGGTTTGCGTACTGAAGCTTTCTTT
d_gene: TRBD2; abundance: once; v_gene: TRBV4-1; j_gene: TRBJ2-5; CDR3aa: CASSQVISGIGQETQYF; CDR3nt: TGCGCCAGCAGCCAAGTAATTAGCGGGATTGGGCAAGAGACCCAGTACTTC
d_gene: NA; abundance: once; v_gene: TRBV12-3/TRBV12-4; j_gene: TRBJ1-1; CDR3aa: CASSPLMDSEAFF; CDR3nt: TGTGCCAGCAGCCCTCTTATGGACAGTGAAGCTTTCTTT
d_gene: NA; abundance: NA; v_gene: TRBV7-9; j_gene: TRBJ2-1; CDR3aa: CASSLLGRGNNEQFF; CDR3nt: TGTGCCAGCAGCTTACTGGGGCGGGGTAACAATGAGCAGTTCTTC
d_gene: NA; abundance: few; v_gene: TRBV28; j_gene: TRBJ2-5; CDR3aa: CASSPPGQETQYF; CDR3nt: TGTGCCAGCAGTCCTCCGGGACAAGAGACCCAGTACTTC
d_gene: TRBD1; abundance: once; v_gene: TRBV25-1; j_gene: TRBJ2-3; CDR3aa: CASSESILTGGRTDTQYF; CDR3nt: TGTGCCAGCAGTGAATCAATCCTGACAGGGGGCCGCACAGATACGCAGTATTTT
d_gene: NA; abundance: NA; v_gene: TRBV11-1; j_gene: TRBJ2-2; CDR3aa: CASSLGERNTGELFF; CDR3nt: TGTGCCAGCAGCTTAGGAGAGCGGAACACCGGGGAGCTGTTTTTT
d_gene: TRBD1; abundance: NA; v_gene: TRBV7-7; j_gene: TRBJ2-5; CDR3aa: CASSLAAGGRETQYF; CDR3nt: TGTGCTAGCAGCTTAGCAGCAGGGGGCCGGGAGACCCAGTACTTC
d_gene: NA; abundance: NA; v_gene: TRBV5-5; j_gene: TRBJ2-4; CDR3aa: CASSLSPIAKNIQYF; CDR3nt: TGTGCCAGCAGCTTGAGCCCGATAGCCAAAAACATTCAGTACTTC
d_gene: TRBD2; abundance: once; v_gene: TRBV7-9; j_gene: TRBJ2-5; CDR3aa: CASSIPSAGFAVLAGVQETQYF; CDR3nt: TGTGCCAGCAGCATACCTTCCGCAGGGTTCGCGGTATTAGCGGGGGTCCAAGAGACCCAGTACTTC
d_gene: NA; abundance: few; v_gene: TRBV11-3; j_gene: TRBJ2-2; CDR3aa: CASSSHSPGELFF; CDR3nt: TGTGCCAGCAGCTCCCACAGCCCCGGGGAGCTGTTTTTT
d_gene: NA; abundance: NA; v_gene: TRBV28; j_gene: TRBJ2-7; CDR3aa: CASTQWQGIPYEQYF; CDR3nt: TGTGCCAGCACCCAATGGCAGGGAATACCCTACGAGCAGTACTTC
d_gene: TRBD1; abundance: NA; v_gene: TRBV28; j_gene: TRBJ2-5; CDR3aa: CASSSGQGAQETQYF; CDR3nt: TGTGCCAGCAGCAGTGGACAGGGGGCTCAAGAGACCCAGTACTTC
d_gene: TRBD1; abundance: NA; v_gene: TRBV6-4; j_gene: TRBJ1-1; CDR3aa: CASRPGQENTEAFF; CDR3nt: TGTGCCAGCAGACCGGGACAGGAGAACACTGAAGCTTTCTTT
d_gene: NA; abundance: NA; v_gene: TRBV6-5; j_gene: TRBJ1-1; CDR3aa: CASIEGGTEAFF; CDR3nt: TGTGCCAGCATAGAGGGAGGGACTGAAGCTTTCTTT
d_gene: TRBD1; abundance: NA; v_gene: TRBV20-1; j_gene: TRBJ1-1; CDR3aa: CSADREKAFF; CDR3nt: TGCAGTGCCGACAGGGAAAAAGCTTTCTTT
d_gene: TRBD1; abundance: NA; v_gene: TRBV19; j_gene: TRBJ1-5; CDR3aa: CASSSGQSNQPQHF; CDR3nt: TGTGCCAGTAGTTCGGGACAGAGCAATCAGCCCCAGCATTTT
d_gene: NA; abundance: few; v_gene: TRBV18; j_gene: TRBJ1-6; CDR3aa: CASSSSVPPLHF; CDR3nt: TGTGCCAGCTCATCTTCCGTCCCTCCCCTCCACTTT
d_gene: TRBD2; abundance: NA; v_gene: TRBV2; j_gene: TRBJ2-5; CDR3aa: CASSESGIQETQYF; CDR3nt: TGTGCCAGCAGTGAAAGCGGGATCCAAGAGACCCAGTACTTC
d_gene: TRBD1; abundance: NA; v_gene: TRBV5-1; j_gene: TRBJ2-7; CDR3aa: CASSPTGGYEQYF; CDR3nt: TGCGCCAGCAGCCCGACAGGGGGATACGAGCAGTACTTC
d_gene: NA; abundance: NA; v_gene: TRBV24-1; j_gene: TRBJ2-2; CDR3aa: CATSDPRTPNTGELFF; CDR3nt: TGTGCCACCAGTGATCCGCGGACTCCCAACACCGGGGAGCTGTTTTTT
d_gene: NA; abundance: NA; v_gene: TRBV18; j_gene: TRBJ1-2; CDR3aa: CASSPDRQGYTF; CDR3nt: TGTGCCAGCTCACCCGACAGACAGGGCTACACCTTC
d_gene: TRBD1; abundance: NA; v_gene: TRBV9; j_gene: TRBJ1-6; CDR3aa: CASSVTGLENSPLHF; CDR3nt: TGTGCCAGCAGCGTGACAGGGCTGGAAAATTCACCCCTCCACTTT
d_gene: NA; abundance: NA; v_gene: TRBV11-2; j_gene: TRBJ1-5; CDR3aa: CASSLAVYQPQHF; CDR3nt: TGTGCCAGCAGCTTAGCGGTTTATCAGCCCCAGCATTTT
d_gene: NA; abundance: NA; v_gene: TRBV27; j_gene: TRBJ2-1; CDR3aa: CASSLWRADNEQFF; CDR3nt: TGTGCCAGCAGTTTATGGCGGGCGGACAATGAGCAGTTCTTC
d_gene: TRBD1; abundance: NA; v_gene: TRBV5-1; j_gene: TRBJ1-1; CDR3aa: CASSFGTGLTAEAFF; CDR3nt: TGCGCCAGCAGCTTTGGGACAGGCCTCACGGCTGAAGCTTTCTTT
d_gene: TRBD2; abundance: NA; v_gene: TRBV5-4; j_gene: TRBJ2-1; CDR3aa: CASSLGGSGGHNEQFF; CDR3nt: TGTGCCAGCAGCTTGGGTGGTAGCGGGGGACACAATGAGCAGTTCTTC
d_gene: NA; abundance: NA; v_gene: TRBV10-1; j_gene: TRBJ1-2; CDR3aa: CASSEGAPRNPPTF; CDR3nt: TGCGCCAGCAGTGAGGGGGCGCCTCGGAACCCACCTACCTTC
d_gene: NA; abundance: NA; v_gene: TRBV10-1; j_gene: TRBJ2-1; CDR3aa: CASSRDWSNEQFF; CDR3nt: TGCGCCAGCAGCCGAGACTGGAGCAATGAGCAGTTCTTC
d_gene: TRBD2; abundance: NA; v_gene: TRBV28; j_gene: TRBJ2-1; CDR3aa: CASRISGRGNEQFF; CDR3nt: TGTGCCAGCAGAATTAGCGGGAGAGGAAATGAGCAGTTCTTC
d_gene: TRBD1; abundance: few; v_gene: TRBV5-1; j_gene: TRBJ2-5; CDR3aa: CASSLVIGGVETQYF; CDR3nt: TGCGCCAGCAGCTTGGTTATAGGGGGCGTGGAGACCCAGTACTTC
d_gene: TRBD1; abundance: NA; v_gene: TRBV29-1; j_gene: TRBJ1-2; CDR3aa: CSSQGGREGYTF; CDR3nt: TGCAGCTCCCAGGGGGGCCGCGAGGGCTACACCTTC
d_gene: TRBD2; abundance: NA; v_gene: TRBV5-6; j_gene: TRBJ2-2; CDR3aa: CASSLVSSGRAFFGELFF; CDR3nt: TGTGCCAGCAGCTTGGTGTCCAGCGGGAGGGCCTTCTTCGGGGAGCTGTTTTTT
d_gene: TRBD1; abundance: NA; v_gene: TRBV29-1; j_gene: TRBJ1-1; CDR3aa: CSTGQGGTEAFF; CDR3nt: TGCAGCACGGGACAGGGGGGGACTGAAGCTTTCTTT
d_gene: TRBD1; abundance: NA; v_gene: TRBV19; j_gene: TRBJ2-5; CDR3aa: CASSSHTGGETQYF; CDR3nt: TGTGCCAGTAGTTCTCATACAGGGGGAGAGACCCAGTACTTC
d_gene: NA; abundance: NA; v_gene: TRBV3-1/TRBV3-2; j_gene: TRBJ2-2; CDR3aa: CASSSGHYTGELFF; CDR3nt: TGTGCCAGCAGCTCGGGACACTACACCGGGGAGCTGTTTTTT
d_gene: TRBD2; abundance: NA; v_gene: TRBV12-5; j_gene: TRBJ2-3; CDR3aa: CASGLGTSGSTDTQYF; CDR3nt: TGTGCTAGTGGTTTGGGGACTAGCGGGAGCACAGATACGCAGTATTTT
d_gene: NA; abundance: NA; v_gene: TRBV6-5; j_gene: TRBJ1-1; CDR3aa: CASSYSLTANTEAFF; CDR3nt: TGTGCCAGCAGTTACTCATTAACAGCAAACACTGAAGCTTTCTTT
d_gene: TRBD2; abundance: NA; v_gene: TRBV5-4; j_gene: TRBJ2-1; CDR3aa: CASSGQRGGTLYNEQFF; CDR3nt: TGTGCCAGCAGCGGCCAGCGGGGGGGGACCTTATACAATGAGCAGTTCTTC
d_gene: NA; abundance: once; v_gene: TRBV28; j_gene: TRBJ1-2; CDR3aa: CASSRAGQSNYGYTF; CDR3nt: TGTGCCAGCAGTAGGGCAGGACAGAGTAACTATGGCTACACCTTC
d_gene: TRBD2; abundance: few; v_gene: TRBV19; j_gene: TRBJ2-1; CDR3aa: CASSRLAGEALNEQFF; CDR3nt: TGTGCCAGTAGTAGGTTAGCGGGAGAGGCCCTCAATGAGCAGTTCTTC
d_gene: TRBD1; abundance: NA; v_gene: TRBV10-3; j_gene: TRBJ2-2; CDR3aa: CAISVFSGQEYTGELFF; CDR3nt: TGTGCCATCAGTGTTTTCTCGGGACAGGAATACACCGGGGAGCTGTTTTTT
d_gene: NA; abundance: NA; v_gene: TRBV3-1/TRBV3-2; j_gene: TRBJ1-6; CDR3aa: CASSPGLSSYNSPLHF; CDR3nt: TGTGCCAGCAGCCCCGGACTGAGCTCCTATAATTCACCCCTCCACTTT
d_gene: TRBD1; abundance: NA; v_gene: TRBV9; j_gene: TRBJ1-5; CDR3aa: CASSVGQGFSQPQHF; CDR3nt: TGTGCCAGCAGCGTTGGACAGGGGTTCTCTCAGCCCCAGCATTTT